These T cell receptor beta chains were read from a single sample in a study of blood T cell repertoires in COVID-19. The assay was immunoSEQ multiplex PCR, and TCRdb's table has in-frame clones only and misses some. The sample lists 300,000 to 400,000 clones, 85% occurring once. Material: PBMCs or T cells enriched from blood (not recorded which). All receptors come from a woman younger than 45 who had been exposed to COVID-19. Each CDR3 is given with its conserved first and last residue. The D gene is left open where the match is weak. Clone size appears in some rows only: once, few, many, or a class for an expanded clone.

TRBJ2-3 - TRBV24-1 - TGTGCCACCAGTGACTACCGACAGAAATTCACAGATACGCAGTATTTT CATSDYRQKFTDTQYF
TRBJ1-1 - TRBV11-2 - TGTGCCAGCAGCTTGGGGAGCGATGGGGCTTTCTTT CASSLGSDGAFF
TRBJ1-3 - TRBV24-1 TRBD1 TGTGCCACCAGTGATTGGACAGGGGGCCTCTACTCTGGAAACACCATATATTTT CATSDWTGGLYSGNTIYF
TRBJ1-5 - TRBV18 - TGTGCCAGCTCACCACAGGGGGATCAGCCCCAGCATTTT CASSPQGDQPQHF
TRBJ2-3 - TRBV5-4 TRBD1 TGTGCCAGCAGCGGAAACAGGGGGCGAGGAGATACGCAGTATTTT CASSGNRGRGDTQYF
TRBJ1-1 - TRBV12-3/TRBV12-4 - TGTGCCAGCAATATGGCCGACACTGAAGCTTTCTTT CASNMADTEAFF
TRBJ1-1 - TRBV7-2 - TGTGCCAGCAGCGTTCTAATGGACTCTTTGAACACTGAAGCTTTCTTT CASSVLMDSLNTEAFF
TRBJ1-5 - TRBV7-9 - TGTGCCAGCAGCTTTTCAAATCAGCCCCAGCATTTT CASSFSNQPQHF
TRBJ2-7 - TRBV19 TRBD2 TGTGCCAGTAGTTTCGGGGGGAGCTCCTACGAGCAGTACTTC CASSFGGSSYEQYF
TRBJ2-7 - TRBV10-1 - TGCGCCACCTACTACGAGCAGTACTTC CATYYEQYF
TRBJ1-5 - TRBV30 - TGTGCCTGGAGTGTACATAGCAATCAGCCCCAGCATTTT CAWSVHSNQPQHF
TRBJ2-7 - TRBV18 - TGTGCCAGCTCACCTACAGGGTTTCTTAGCAACGAGCAGTACTTC CASSPTGFLSNEQYF
TRBJ1-5 few TRBV10-3 TRBD1 TGTGCCATCAGTGATTGGGACAGGCCCTATCAGCCCCAGCATTTT CAISDWDRPYQPQHF
TRBJ1-3 - TRBV4-1 TRBD1 TGCGCCAGCAGCCCGGGACAGGGGAGGGAAAGCTCTGGAAACACCATATATTTT CASSPGQGRESSGNTIYF
TRBJ2-7 - TRBV5-1 - TGCGCCAGCAGCTTGTCGATTGCAGGGTCCCACGAGCAGTACTTC CASSLSIAGSHEQYF
TRBJ1-5 - TRBV7-9 - TGTGCCAGCAGCTCCCAGGATCAGCCCCAGCATTTT CASSSQDQPQHF
TRBJ2-3 - TRBV6-5 - TGTGCCAGCAGCCGCGGAAGAGGGCAACCAGATACGCAGTATTTT CASSRGRGQPDTQYF
TRBJ1-6 - TRBV28 - TGTGCCAGCAGTTTAGCCCTGAACAATCCTGGAGGATATAATTCACCCCTCCACTTT CASSLALNNPGGYNSPLHF
TRBJ1-5 - TRBV6-5 - TGTGCCAGCAGTTATACAGGTCCTAATCAGCCCCAGCATTTT CASSYTGPNQPQHF
TRBJ2-5 - TRBV19 - TGTGCCAGTAGTATAAAACATTTCGAGACCCAGTACTTC CASSIKHFETQYF
TRBJ1-2 - TRBV5-8 - TGTGCCAGCAGCACCGGGACAAATTATTGGTATGGCTACACCTTC CASSTGTNYWYGYTF
TRBJ1-4 - TRBV4-1 - TGCGCCAGCAGCCTCGTAGACAGGACTAATGAAAAACTGTTTTTT CASSLVDRTNEKLFF
TRBJ1-1 - TRBV7-3 - TGTGCCAGCAGCTTAACAGGGGGCACTGAAGCTTTCTTT CASSLTGGTEAFF
TRBJ1-4 - TRBV27 TRBD1 TGTGCCAGCAGTCCGTCCCCTCCAGACAGGGCGTCGGGAAAACTGTTTTTT CASSPSPPDRASGKLFF
TRBJ1-5 - TRBV5-1 - TGCGCCAGCAGCTTAGCGGGGGTAGGGCAGCCCCAGCATTTT CASSLAGVGQPQHF
TRBJ2-7 - TRBV5-4 - TGTGCCAGCAGCTTGGACAGGAGCACCTACGAGCAGTACTTC CASSLDRSTYEQYF
TRBJ1-2 - TRBV18 TRBD1 TGTGCCAGCTCACCGACCAGGACAGGGCCTAACTATGGCTACACCTTC CASSPTRTGPNYGYTF
TRBJ2-4 - TRBV13 TRBD1 TGTGCCAGCAGCTTAGATGGACAGGGCCAAAACATTCAGTACTTC CASSLDGQGQNIQYF
TRBJ1-2 few TRBV6-5 TRBD1 TGTGCCAGCAGTTTGGACAGGGACGGCTACACCTTC CASSLDRDGYTF
TRBJ2-5 - TRBV5-1 - TGCGCCAGCAGATATGACAGGGAGGAAGGGACCCAGTACTTC CASRYDREEGTQYF
TRBJ2-3 - TRBV9 - TGTGCCAGCAGCGTCATGCAGCGACCGACAGATACGCAGTATTTT CASSVMQRPTDTQYF
TRBJ2-1 - TRBV28 - TGTGCCAGCAGTTTGTCCCTTTTTGTCAATGAGCAGTTCTTC CASSLSLFVNEQFF
TRBJ1-5 - TRBV27 TRBD1 TGTGCCAGCAGTTGGGACAGAAATAGCAATCAGCCCCAGCATTTT CASSWDRNSNQPQHF
TRBJ2-2 - TRBV2 - TGTGCCAGCAGTGACATGGCGGGCCCCACCGGGGAGCTGTTTTTT CASSDMAGPTGELFF
TRBJ1-2 once TRBV19 - TGTGCCAGTAGTATAACCAACAAGAACTATGGCTACACCTTC CASSITNKNYGYTF
TRBJ1-1 once TRBV5-4 - TGTGCCAGCAGCCCACAGGGATTTGAAGCTTTCTTT CASSPQGFEAFF
TRBJ2-5 - TRBV3-1/TRBV3-2 TRBD2 TGTGCCAGCAGCCAAACTAGCGGTCATCAAGAGACCCAGTACTTC CASSQTSGHQETQYF
TRBJ2-5 - TRBV7-2 TRBD1 TGTGCCAGCAGCCTACAGGGGTTCCAAGAGACCCAGTACTTC CASSLQGFQETQYF
TRBJ2-3 - TRBV9 TRBD2 TGTGCCAGCAGCGTAGCTAGCGGGGGGGGAGTAGATACGCAGTATTTT CASSVASGGGVDTQYF
TRBJ1-1 - TRBV5-1 - TGCGCCAGCAGCCTAAAACAGGGATACACTGAAGCTTTCTTT CASSLKQGYTEAFF
TRBJ2-4 - TRBV29-1 TRBD1 TGCAGCGTTGAAGGTTACAGGGGGCACGCGGAAAACATTCAGTACTTC CSVEGYRGHAENIQYF
TRBJ2-4 - TRBV18 - TGTGCCAGCTCCCCCGGACAAACAGGAGCCAAAAACATTCAGTACTTC CASSPGQTGAKNIQYF
TRBJ2-7 - TRBV15 - TGTGCCACCAGCAGAGTAAAATTGTCCGGGGAGCAGTACTTC CATSRVKLSGEQYF
TRBJ2-5 - TRBV28 - TGTGCCAGCAGCCTACAAGAGACCCAGTACTTC CASSLQETQYF
TRBJ2-3 - TRBV10-1 TRBD1 TGCGCCAGCAGCCGATGGGACAGGGAAGACACGCAGTATTTT CASSRWDREDTQYF
TRBJ1-1 - TRBV21-1 - TGTGCCAGCAGCGGTCCTACGGGACAGGGGGCGTCGAACACTGAAGCTTTCTTT CASSGPTGQGASNTEAFF
TRBJ1-1 - TRBV28 - TGTGCCAGCCTCCGGGGGGGGGCCACTGAAGCTTTCTTT CASLRGGATEAFF
TRBJ1-5 - TRBV24-1 TRBD1 TGTGCCACCAGTGATCCGACAGGGAGCGATCAGCCCCAGCATTTT CATSDPTGSDQPQHF
TRBJ2-7 - TRBV28 TRBD2 TGTGCCAGCAGACCAACCGGACTAGCGGGAGGAAACGAGCAGTACTTC CASRPTGLAGGNEQYF
TRBJ2-3 - TRBV2 - TGTGCCAGCAGGCCAGACTCCACAGATACGCAGTATTTT CASRPDSTDTQYF
TRBJ2-7 - TRBV28 - TGTGCCAGCAGTTTAATAAACAGCATAGGCTACGAGCAGTACTTC CASSLINSIGYEQYF
TRBJ1-1 - TRBV18 TRBD1 TGTGCCAGCTTACCTGAGACAGGGATAGGGGACACTGAAGCTTTCTTT CASLPETGIGDTEAFF
TRBJ1-1 - TRBV9 - TGTGCCAGCAGCCAGGGACTTCGAAACCTTGAAGCTTTCTTT CASSQGLRNLEAFF
TRBJ2-7 once TRBV10-1 - TGCGCCAGCGGGGCCGGGGGAGAGCAGTACTTC CASGAGGEQYF
TRBJ1-5 - TRBV28 TRBD1 TGTGCCAGCAGTGGACAGGGGGGCGTCGGTCAGCCCCAGCATTTT CASSGQGGVGQPQHF